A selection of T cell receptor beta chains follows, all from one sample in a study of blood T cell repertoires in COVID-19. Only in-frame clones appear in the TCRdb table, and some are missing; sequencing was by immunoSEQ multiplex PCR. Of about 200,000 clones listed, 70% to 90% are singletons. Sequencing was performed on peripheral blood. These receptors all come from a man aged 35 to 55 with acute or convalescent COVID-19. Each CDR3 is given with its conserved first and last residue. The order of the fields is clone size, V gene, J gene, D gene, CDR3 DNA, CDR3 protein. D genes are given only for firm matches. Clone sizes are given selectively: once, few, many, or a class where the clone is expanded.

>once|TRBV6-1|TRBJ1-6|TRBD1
TGTGCCAGCAGTGAAGGGGCGACAGGGGAGTCACCCCTCCACTTT
CASSEGATGESPLHF
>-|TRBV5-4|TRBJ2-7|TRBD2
TGTGCCAGCAGCCCGGGACTAGCGGGATTCGCCGAGGAGCAGTACTTC
CASSPGLAGFAEEQYF
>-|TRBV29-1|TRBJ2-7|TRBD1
TGCAGCGTTGCATGGACAGGGAACGAGCAGTACTTC
CSVAWTGNEQYF
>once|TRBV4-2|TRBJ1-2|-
TGTGCCAGCAGCCAAGATGACAGAAATCTTAACTATGGCTACACCTTC
CASSQDDRNLNYGYTF
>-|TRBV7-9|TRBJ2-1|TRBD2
TGTGCCAGCAGCCTTAGCGGGGGCTCCTACAATGAGCAGTTCTTC
CASSLSGGSYNEQFF
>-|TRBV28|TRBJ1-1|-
TGTGCCAGCAGTTTCAGACTTCGGAACACTGAAGCTTTCTTT
CASSFRLRNTEAFF
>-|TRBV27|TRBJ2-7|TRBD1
TGTGCCGTGCAGGACAGGGCCTACGAGCAGTACTTC
CAVQDRAYEQYF
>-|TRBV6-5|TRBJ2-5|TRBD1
TGTGCCAGCAGGGGACAGGGGAGGAGAGAGACCCAGTACTTC
CASRGQGRRETQYF
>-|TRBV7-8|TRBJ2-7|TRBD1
TGTGCCAGCAGCTTGGGAGACAGGGGTTACGAGCAGTACTTC
CASSLGDRGYEQYF
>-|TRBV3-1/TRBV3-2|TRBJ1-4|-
TGTGCCAGCAGCCCACCGGACGGGCAGGGAATAGGCGAAAAACTGTTTTTT
CASSPPDGQGIGEKLFF
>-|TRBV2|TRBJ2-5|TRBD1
TGTGCCAGCAGTGAGGTACAGGGGATTCAAGAGACCCAGTACTTC
CASSEVQGIQETQYF
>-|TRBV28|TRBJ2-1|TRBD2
TGTGCCAGCAGTCCCCTCCTAGCGGCGGTTGACAATGAGCAGTTCTTC
CASSPLLAAVDNEQFF
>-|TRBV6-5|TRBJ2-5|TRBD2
TGTGCCAGCAGAATAGCGGGAAAGGGGGAGACCCAGTACTTC
CASRIAGKGETQYF
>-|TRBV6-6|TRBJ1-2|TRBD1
TGTGCCAGCAGTACAGGGGCCTTTTACTATGGCTACACCTTC
CASSTGAFYYGYTF
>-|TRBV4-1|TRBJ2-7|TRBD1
TGCGCCAGCAGCCAAGGTCCAGGGGGCGTCTACGAGCAGTACTTC
CASSQGPGGVYEQYF
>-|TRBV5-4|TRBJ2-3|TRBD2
TGTGCCAGCAGCTCCGGACTAGCGGGGACAGATACGCAGTATTTT
CASSSGLAGTDTQYF
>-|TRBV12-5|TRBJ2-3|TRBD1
TGTGCTAGTGGGGAGGGGACAGGGAGGTGGGATACGCAGTATTTT
CASGEGTGRWDTQYF
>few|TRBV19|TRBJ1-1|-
TGTGCCAGTAGTTCCACGACAGGCAGGGCTTTCTTT
CASSSTTGRAFF
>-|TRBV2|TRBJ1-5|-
TGTGCCAGCAGTGGGTGGCCTAGCAATCAGCCCCAGCATTTT
CASSGWPSNQPQHF
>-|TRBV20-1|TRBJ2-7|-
TGCAGTGCTAGTGGGTTATCAGGCTACGAGCAGTACTTC
CSASGLSGYEQYF
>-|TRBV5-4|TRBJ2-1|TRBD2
TGTGCCAGCAGCGCCGGACCACTAGCGGGAGGGAATGAGCAGTTCTTC
CASSAGPLAGGNEQFF
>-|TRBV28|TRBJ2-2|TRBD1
TGTGCCAGCAGTCCTCTCCCGGGACAGGGGACTAACACCGGGGAGCTGTTTTTT
CASSPLPGQGTNTGELFF
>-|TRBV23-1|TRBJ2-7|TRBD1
TGCGCCAGCCACAGGGGTGGCGAGCAGTACTTC
CASHRGGEQYF
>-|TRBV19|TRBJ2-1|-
TGTGCCAGTAGGGCCAGCGACCGCTCCTACAATGAGCAGTTCTTC
CASRASDRSYNEQFF
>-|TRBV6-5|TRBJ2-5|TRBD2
TGTGCCAGCAGGACGGGAGGGGAAGAGACCCAGTACTTC
CASRTGGEETQYF
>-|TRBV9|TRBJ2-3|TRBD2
TGTGCCAGCAGCGTAGAAGGGGGACTAGCAATCAGCACAGATACGCAGTATTTT
CASSVEGGLAISTDTQYF
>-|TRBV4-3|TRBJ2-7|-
TGCGCCAGCAGCCAAGAACCCCCCCATTGGGGAGCGTCCGAGCAGTACTTC
CASSQEPPHWGASEQYF
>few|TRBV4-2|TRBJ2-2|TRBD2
TGTGCCAGCAGTCCGAGCGGGAGGGCCGGGACCGGGGAGCTGTTTTTT
CASSPSGRAGTGELFF
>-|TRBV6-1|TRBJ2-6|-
TGTGCCAGCAGTGAAACAGGGTCTGGGGCCAACGTCCTGACTTTC
CASSETGSGANVLTF
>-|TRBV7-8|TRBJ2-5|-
TGTGCCAGCAGCCGAGGAGGGCCTCAAGAGACCCAGTACTTC
CASSRGGPQETQYF
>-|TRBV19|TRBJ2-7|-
TGTGCCAGCCGAACTGGCGGGAACCCGTTTTACGAGCAGTACTTC
CASRTGGNPFYEQYF
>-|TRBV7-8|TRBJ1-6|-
TGTGCCAGCAGCCAAACGATCAGATTTACCCTCCACTTT
CASSQTIRFTLHF
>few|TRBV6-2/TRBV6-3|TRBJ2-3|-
TGTGCCAGCAGTTACCTGGTCAGGTCAGATACGCAGTATTTT
CASSYLVRSDTQYF
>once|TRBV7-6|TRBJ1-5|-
TGTGCCAGCAGCTTAGGCGTAAATCAGCCCCAGCATTTT
CASSLGVNQPQHF
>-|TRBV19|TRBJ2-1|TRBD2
TGTGCCACTAAACAGGCGGGGGGATACCAAATGGATGAGCAGTTCTTC
CATKQAGGYQMDEQFF
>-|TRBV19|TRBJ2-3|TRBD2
TGTGCCAGTAGTATTGGAGGCGGGGGATTAGATACGCAGTATTTT
CASSIGGGGLDTQYF
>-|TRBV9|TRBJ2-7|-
TGTGCCAGCAGCGTAGGAGCGCCTAGTACCTACGAGCAGTACTTC
CASSVGAPSTYEQYF
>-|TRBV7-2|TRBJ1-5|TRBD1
TGTGCCAGCAGCCCGTGGACAGGGATTGGGGGACAGCCCCAGCATTTT
CASSPWTGIGGQPQHF
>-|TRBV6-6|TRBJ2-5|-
TGTGCCAGCAGTCCCACTAGGATAGAGACCCAGTACTTC
CASSPTRIETQYF
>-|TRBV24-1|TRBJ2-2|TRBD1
TGTGCCACCAGTGATCACGGACAGGGGGCTTTATCGAACACCGGGGAGCTGTTTTTT
CATSDHGQGALSNTGELFF
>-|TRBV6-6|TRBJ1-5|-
TGTGCCAGCAGTTACCGGGGGGGGAATCAGCCCCAGCATTTT
CASSYRGGNQPQHF
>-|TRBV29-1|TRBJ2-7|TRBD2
TGCAGCGTTGCCCCGGGGGGCTACGAGCAGTACTTC
CSVAPGGYEQYF
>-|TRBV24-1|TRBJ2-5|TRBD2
TGTGCCACCAGTGAGCTAGTAGCGGGAAAAGAGACCCAGTACTTC
CATSELVAGKETQYF
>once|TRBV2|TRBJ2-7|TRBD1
TGTGCCAGCAGTGGGACAGGGGGCTACGAGCAGTACTTC
CASSGTGGYEQYF
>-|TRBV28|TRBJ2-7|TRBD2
TGTGCCAGCAGTTCTCCCCGGACTAGCGGGCTTACCTACGAGCAGTACTTC
CASSSPRTSGLTYEQYF
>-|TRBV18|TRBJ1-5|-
TGTGCCAGCTCACCCCAGGGAACCAATCAGCCCCAGCATTTT
CASSPQGTNQPQHF
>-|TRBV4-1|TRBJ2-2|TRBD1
TGCGCCAGCAGCCCTGGACAGGGGACCGGGGAGCTGTTTTTT
CASSPGQGTGELFF
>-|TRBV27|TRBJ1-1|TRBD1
TGTGCCAGCAGTTTAGGGACAGGGGTCACTGAAGCTTTCTTT
CASSLGTGVTEAFF
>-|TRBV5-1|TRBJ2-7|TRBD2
TGCGCCAGCAGCTTGGGTGCTAGCGGGGAAGACGAGCAGTACTTC
CASSLGASGEDEQYF
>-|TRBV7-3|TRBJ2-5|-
TGTGCCAGCAGTTTGACTAGGGAAGAGACCCAGTACTTC
CASSLTREETQYF
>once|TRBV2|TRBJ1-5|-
TGTGCCAGCAGCCGGACATCAGGGGATCAGCCCCAGCATTTT
CASSRTSGDQPQHF